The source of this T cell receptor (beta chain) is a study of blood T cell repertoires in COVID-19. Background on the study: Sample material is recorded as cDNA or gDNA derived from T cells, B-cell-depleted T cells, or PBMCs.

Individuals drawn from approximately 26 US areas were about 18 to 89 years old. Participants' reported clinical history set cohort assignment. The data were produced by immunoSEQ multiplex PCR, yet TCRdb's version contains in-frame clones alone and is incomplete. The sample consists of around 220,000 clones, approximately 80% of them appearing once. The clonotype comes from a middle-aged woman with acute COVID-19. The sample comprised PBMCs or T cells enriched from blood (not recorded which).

CDR3 protein: CASSQPSITSGWSYEQYF. The CDR3 nucleotides read TGCGCCAGCAGCCAACCCTCTATCACTAGCGGGTGGTCCTACGAGCAGTACTTC. The chain couples TRBV5-1 to TRBJ2-7, with TRBD2 matching 9 bases. J was trimmed by 1 base and V by 4 bases; bases with no gene match: 15. Germline V gene lookup returns CDR1 SGHRS and CDR2 YFSETQ. This CDR3 is 18 amino acids long.